The 23 T cell receptor beta chains below all came from one sample that was sequenced in a study of cytomegalovirus exposure and HLA in healthy donors. The PCR had 60 Vbeta and 13 Jbeta primers. Assay: immunoSEQ multiplex PCR; the TCRdb copy retains only in-frame clones and omits some. The sample carries 150,000 to 200,000 clones, 65% to 85% recorded once. The sequencing input was PBMCs. All receptors derive from a woman aged 30 to 39 in good health and CMV-seropositive.

The chain recombines TRBV7-9 with TRBJ2-3; 9 nucleotides line up with TRBD2. The CDR3 is made up of 18 amino acids. Germline V gene sequence: CDR1 SEHNR, CDR2 FQNEAQ (reference sequence). The trim removed 7 bases at V and 0 bases at J, leaving 14 bases unmatched. The CDR3 DNA reads TGTGCCAGCACCCGTCGGTTACTTAGCGGGGGTAGCACAGATACGCAGTATTTT. This encodes CASTRRLLSGGSTDTQYF. Based on the CDR3 plus reference TRBV7-9 and TRBJ2-3, the full variable domain is DTGVSQNPRHKITKRGQNVTFRCDPISEHNRLYWYRQTLGQGPEFLTYFQNEAQLEKSRLLSDRFSAERPKGSFSTLEIQRTEQGDSAMYLCASTRRLLSGGSTDTQYFGPGTRLTVL.

This clone was seen only once. J is TRBJ2-7 and V is TRBV2; 10 nucleotides agree with TRBD2. The CDR3 length is 15 residues. J lost 4 bases, V lost 3 bases, and 6 bases had no gene match. Germline CDR1 reads SNHLY; CDR2 reads FYNNEI. CDR3 region: CASSEAGTSVYEQYF. CDR3 coding DNA: TGTGCCAGCAGTGAGGCGGGGACTAGCGTGTACGAGCAGTACTTC.

The rearrangement links TRBV13 to TRBJ1-5; D gene ambiguous. The V gene's germline CDR1 is PRHDT and CDR2 FYEKMQ (reference sequence). The CDR3 length is 16 residues. V lost 0 bases and J lost 0, with 9 bases in between. CDR3 sequence reads: CASSLGWESSNQPQHF. Here the CDR3 DNA reads TGTGCCAGCAGCTTAGGCTGGGAGTCTAGCAATCAGCCCCAGCATTTT.

This chain uses TRBV19 with TRBJ1-1, with 10 bases lining up with TRBD1. The CDR3 spans 15 residues. V was clipped by 2 bases and J by 6 bases; unmatched bases: 6. Germline V gene lookup returns CDR1 LNHDA and CDR2 SQIVND (reference sequence). CDR3 sequence reads: CASSIQGQGLAEAFF. The CDR3 region has the DNA TGTGCCAGTAGTATACAGGGACAGGGGTTGGCTGAAGCTTTCTTT.

A word on this clone: The junction shows a germline mismatch at one end, possibly a read error. This sequence joins TRBV6-5 and TRBJ1-6; D possibly corresponds to TRBD1 (6 bases). Germline V gene data show CDR1 as MNHEY and CDR2 as SVGAGI. The CDR3 consists of 16 residues. CDR3 sequence: CASSNSGDIWDSPLHF. DNA for the CDR3: TGTGCCAGCAGTAACTCTGGGGACATTTGGGATTCACCCCTCCACTTT.

J is TRBJ2-2 and V is TRBV15; a possible D gene is TRBD2 (6 bases). Trimming stripped 3 bases from V and 2 bases from J, with 10 bases between. Looked up from germline, CDR1 is LNHNV and CDR2 is YYDKDF (reference sequence). The CDR3 contains 15 residues. The CDR3 here is CATSSVAGNTGELFF. Written as DNA, the CDR3 is TGTGCCACCAGCAGTGTTGCGGGAAACACCGGGGAGCTGTTTTTT.

The chain uses TRBV10-2 and TRBJ1-5, with 10 bases fitting TRBD1. CDR1 WSHSY and CDR2 SAAADI come from the germline V gene. Unmatched junction bases numbered 2, after V lost 3 bases and J lost 3 bases. The CDR3 is made up of 15 amino acids. In DNA form, the CDR3 reads TGCGCCAGCAGTGACCGACAGGGGGCCAATCAGCCCCAGCATTTT. It specifies CASSDRQGANQPQHF.

The genes are TRBV7-9 and TRBJ1-1, with 7 bases matching TRBD1. Per the germline V gene, CDR1 is SEHNR and CDR2 is FQNEAQ (reference sequence). The CDR3 totals 14 residues. V shed 5 bases and J 1 base; nucleotides not matched to a gene: 4. CDR3 in DNA: TGTGCCAGCAGCCTAGGACAGGAGAACACTGAAGCTTTCTTT. Translating it yields CASSLGQENTEAFF.

The chain carries TRBV7-9 and TRBJ2-1; D is possibly TRBD2 (5 bases). Germline CDR1 SEHNR, CDR2 FQNEAQ (reference sequence). This CDR3 comprises 11 residues. The V and J ends lost 7 bases and 8 bases respectively, with 9 bases between them. CDR3 amino acids: CASTPSYEQFF. CDR3 DNA: TGTGCCAGCACCCCTAGCTATGAGCAGTTCTTC.

The V and J genes are TRBV19 and TRBJ1-4; D is undetermined. The CDR3 sequence is 16 residues long. Germline V gives CDR1 LNHDA, CDR2 SQIVND (reference sequence). V was trimmed by 5 bases and J by 0 bases, leaving 13 bases between them. The DNA of the CDR3 is TGTGCCAGTAGTGCCCAGGATACGCCAACTAATGAAAAACTGTTTTTT. Translation gives CASSAQDTPTNEKLFF.

J is TRBJ1-2 and V is TRBV16, with D possibly TRBD1 on 6 matching bases. From germline, CDR1 is KGHSY and CDR2 FQNENV. CDR3 length: 13 residues. Trimming removed 3 bases from V and 7 bases from J, with 12 bases in between. In nucleotides, the CDR3 is TGTGCCAGCAGCCATTTAGGGGGAATTGGCTACACCTTC. This translates into CASSHLGGIGYTF.

This chain links TRBV19 with TRBJ2-1, with D perhaps matching TRBD2 (8 bases). This CDR3 is 16 amino acids long. Trimming shortened V by 4 bases and J by 9 bases, and 22 bases separated the two germline ends. Germline loops: CDR1 LNHDA, CDR2 SQIVND (reference sequence). CDR3: CASSTGGPGTEGEQFF. Here the CDR3 DNA reads TGTGCCAGTAGTACGGGGGGGCCTGGGACAGAGGGTGAGCAGTTCTTC.

The V and J genes are TRBV6-5 and TRBJ2-7; D unclear. The ends were cut back, 2 bases at V and 4 bases at J, with 6 bases in the middle. CDR1 and CDR2 from the germline V gene are MNHEY and SVGAGI. The CDR3 length is 12 residues. This CDR3 is CASSYGRYEQYF. Here the CDR3 DNA reads TGTGCCAGCAGTTACGGTCGGTACGAGCAGTACTTC.

This chain links TRBV4-1 with TRBJ2-7; D is uncertain. The CDR3 is made up of 14 amino acids. Germline values: CDR1 MGHRA, CDR2 YSYEKL. Trimming stripped 1 base from V and 0 bases from J, with 7 bases between. The chain's CDR3 is CASSQVQDSYEQYF. The DNA of the CDR3 is TGCGCCAGCAGCCAAGTGCAGGACTCCTACGAGCAGTACTTC.

This chain's CDR3 is CASSPHDRYSGNTIYF. In nucleotides, the CDR3 is TGTGCCAGCAGTCCGCACGACAGATACTCTGGAAACACCATATATTTT. This chain joins TRBV28 and TRBJ1-3; perhaps TRBD1 as D (5 bases). This CDR3 spans 16 amino acids. Germline lookup yields CDR1 MDHEN and CDR2 SYDVKM. The V gene lost 5 bases and the J gene lost 0 bases, with 14 bases spanning the gap.

The chain is built from TRBV7-6 and TRBJ1-1; TRBD1 matches at 7 bases. Trimming removed 4 bases from V and 1 base from J; junction bases left unmatched: 0. Germline V lookup: CDR1 SGHVS, CDR2 FNYEAQ. The CDR3 covers 13 residues. The CDR3 DNA follows: TGTGCCAGCAGCTACAGGGGGAACACTGAAGCTTTCTTT. It specifies CASSYRGNTEAFF.

The V gene is TRBV28, the J gene TRBJ2-1, with 7 bases fitting TRBD2. Germline trimming cut 3 bases from V and 2 bases from J; bases unmatched to any gene: 4. The CDR3 totals 15 residues. CDR1 is MDHEN and CDR2 is SYDVKM in the germline V gene. This CDR3 is CASSLPGLPYNEQFF. The CDR3 coding sequence is TGTGCCAGCAGTTTGCCGGGACTACCCTACAATGAGCAGTTCTTC.

A single count supports this clone. This chain connects TRBV6-5 to TRBJ2-1, with 9 bases that match TRBD2. CDR1 and CDR2 (germline): MNHEY, SVGAGI. The CDR3 loop spans 16 amino acids. V lost 2 bases to trimming and J lost 6 bases; unmatched junction nucleotides: 8. This CDR3 is CASSYLSLAGANEQFF. In DNA, the CDR3 is TGTGCCAGCAGTTACCTGTCATTAGCGGGAGCCAATGAGCAGTTCTTC.

The J gene is TRBJ2-6, the V gene TRBV4-3, with a tentative D call TRBD1 (5 bases). The CDR3 is 16 amino acids. The V and J ends lost 3 bases and 0 bases respectively, with 9 bases between them. The germline CDR1 and CDR2 sequences are LGHNA and YSLEER. This CDR3 reads CASSHGTGSGANVLTF. For the CDR3, the DNA is TGCGCCAGCAGCCACGGTACAGGCTCTGGGGCCAACGTCCTGACTTTC.

The chain couples TRBV5-5 to TRBJ2-7; maybe TRBD1 (5 bases). V was clipped by 3 bases and J by 3 bases, with 16 bases between them. The CDR3 loop spans 15 amino acids. Germline CDR1 SGHKS, CDR2 YYEKEE (reference sequence). CDR3 sequence reads: CASSSLGQGGYEQYF. DNA of the CDR3: TGTGCCAGCAGCTCCTTAGGGCAGGGTGGCTACGAGCAGTACTTC.

CDR3 region: CASSLGGSGPEAFF. The CDR3 region has the DNA TGCGCCAGCAGCTTGGGAGGGTCCGGTCCTGAAGCTTTCTTT. The J gene is TRBJ1-1, the V gene TRBV5-1; D gene unclear. Per the germline V gene, CDR1 is SGHRS and CDR2 is YFSETQ. The CDR3 contains 14 residues. The V gene lost 0 bases and the J gene lost 6 bases, with 12 bases spanning the gap.

The V and J genes are TRBV4-1 and TRBJ2-7; the match to TRBD2 covers 8 bases. Germline V lookup: CDR1 MGHRA, CDR2 YSYEKL. The CDR3 has 17 residues. V shed 0 bases, J shed 2 bases, and the junction held 9 bases outside the gene matches. CDR3 loop: CASSQDLESGSTYEQYF. DNA of the CDR3: TGCGCCAGCAGCCAAGATCTGGAAAGCGGGAGCACCTACGAGCAGTACTTC.

This rearrangement joins TRBV4-3 to TRBJ1-1; D gene uncertain. CDR3 length: 12 amino acids. Germline V gives CDR1 LGHNA, CDR2 YSLEER. The germline V and J ends were trimmed by 3 bases and 8 bases, with 10 bases remaining between them. The CDR3 bases are TGCGCCAGCAGCCAGGAAGGCGGGGAAGCTTTCTTT. It encodes CASSQEGGEAFF.